This T cell receptor beta chain is from a study of blood T cell repertoires in COVID-19. Overall study context: COVID-19 samples collected from the United States, Italy and Spain covered acute and convalescent phases. T cells, B-cell-depleted T cells, or PBMCs provided the cDNA or gDNA that served as material.

Study processing details: From reference gene primer amplification, estimates of nucleated cell counts were derived. Profiling relied on immunoSEQ multiplex PCR, and the TCRdb table lists in-frame clones only, not all of them. That table is the source of V, J and clone size, and D and trimming were worked out from the DNA. The sample carries 75,000 to 100,000 clones, 70% to 90% recorded once. Germline CDR1 reads SGHNT; CDR2 reads YYREEE (reference sequence). The CDR3 has 12 amino acids. V shed 0 bases and J 14 bases; nucleotides not matched to a gene: 5. The chain joins TRBV5-4 to TRBJ1-3; 7 nucleotides line up with TRBD1. The TCR was taken from a human donor in a cohort sampled during active COVID-19. The source material was peripheral blood. Written as DNA, the CDR3 is TGTGCCAGCAGCTTGGGACAGGGATCTTTATATTTT. Protein sequence: CASSLGQGSLYF.